This T cell receptor (beta chain) was obtained from a study of blood T cells in healthy people across ages. Study-wide results and limits: No one knew whether donors had CMV, which possibly confounded expanded clonotype changes. Whereas aged donors had fewer naive CD4+ cells, long-lived donors had more of them and higher diversity.

The CDR3 length is 13 residues. Germline CDR1 SGDLS, CDR2 YYNGEE. Next came a second PCR, run for about 7 to 12 cycles, which used a sample-barcoded 5' primer along with a J-beta primer mix. From the 5' RACE reads, TCRdb called clonotypes with MiXCR, one entry per CDR3 protein. The data show about a million distinct CDR3 sequences, around 46% seen once. As to this clonotype: The antigen is unknown.

Each sample used at least 6 million PBMCs. Every sample gave at least 5.5 micrograms of total RNA when it was extracted. The sequence was collected from a man aged 25-45 years in good health. Source material: blood. V gene TRBV9 combines with J gene TRBJ2-5; no definite D call. The DNA end lines up better with TRBJ2-7; the J call may be wrong. The CDR3 DNA is TGTGCCAGCAGCGTAGATTGGGCAAACGAGCAGTACTTC. Translating it yields CASSVDWANEQYF.